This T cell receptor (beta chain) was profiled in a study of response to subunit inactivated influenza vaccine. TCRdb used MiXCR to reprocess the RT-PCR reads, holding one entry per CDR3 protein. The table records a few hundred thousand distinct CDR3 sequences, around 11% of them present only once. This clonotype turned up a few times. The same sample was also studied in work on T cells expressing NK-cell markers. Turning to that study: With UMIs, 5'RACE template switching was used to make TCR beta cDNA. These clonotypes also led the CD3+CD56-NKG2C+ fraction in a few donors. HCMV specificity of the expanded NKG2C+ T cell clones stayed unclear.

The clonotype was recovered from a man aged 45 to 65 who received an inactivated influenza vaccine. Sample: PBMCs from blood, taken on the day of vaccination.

The chain's CDR3 is CASSLPRTSGKTGELFF. The CDR3 DNA sequence: TGTGCCAGCAGCTTACCTCGGACTAGCGGGAAAACCGGGGAGCTGTTTTTT. The rearrangement joins TRBV7-9 to TRBJ2-2; the match to TRBD2 covers 12 bases. There are 17 residues in the CDR3. CDR1 SEHNR and CDR2 FQNEAQ come from the germline V gene (reference sequence). V was clipped by 2 bases and J by 5 bases; unmatched bases: 6.